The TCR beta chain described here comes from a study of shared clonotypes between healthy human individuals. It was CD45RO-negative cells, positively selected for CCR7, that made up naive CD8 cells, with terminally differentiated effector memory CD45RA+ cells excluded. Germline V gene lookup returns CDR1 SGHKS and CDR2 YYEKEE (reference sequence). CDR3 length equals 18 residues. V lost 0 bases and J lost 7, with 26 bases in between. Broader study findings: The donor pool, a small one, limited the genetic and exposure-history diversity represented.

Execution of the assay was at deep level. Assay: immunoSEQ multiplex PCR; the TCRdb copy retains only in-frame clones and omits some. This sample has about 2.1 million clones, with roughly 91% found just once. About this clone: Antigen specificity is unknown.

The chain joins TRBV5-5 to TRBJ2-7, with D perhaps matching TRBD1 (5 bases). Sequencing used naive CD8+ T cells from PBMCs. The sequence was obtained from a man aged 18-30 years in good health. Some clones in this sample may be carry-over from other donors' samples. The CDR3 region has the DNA TGTGCCAGCAGCTTGGCCATCCGCCAGGGCCACTTGGAGTGGGAGCAGTACTTC. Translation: CASSLAIRQGHLEWEQYF.